Presented here are 4 T cell receptor beta chains from one specimen sequenced in a study of CD8 T cells in Susac syndrome (dated by TCRdb to between 2018 and 2021). The method behind the library was the immunoSEQ multiplex PCR assay. RNA was extracted using the RNeasy kit, and roughly 0.45 to 1 microgram was reverse transcribed with random hexamers. The raw public reads went through TCRdb reprocessing: fastp at Q25, MiXCR clone calling, in-frame beta chains kept. Rows with one shared CDR3 protein collapse into an entry with the most common genes and DNA. This sample lists 150,000 to 200,000 distinct CDR3 sequences; approximately 93% were detected once. The ten largest clones add up to about 0.089% of the sample. Sequenced: CD4+ T cells from PBMCs. All receptors derive from a human donor with multiple sclerosis.

This clonotype was detected a few times. The V and J genes are TRBV5-1 and TRBJ2-7; 7 bases line up with TRBD1. Germline values: CDR1 SGHRS, CDR2 YFSETQ. After removal of 1 base from V and 2 bases from J, the junction contained 15 bases not matched to a gene. The CDR3 sequence is 18 residues long. The chain's CDR3 is CASSLSSRVDRRPYEQYF. The CDR3 DNA is TGCGCCAGCAGCTTGTCTTCTAGAGTGGACAGGCGACCCTACGAGCAGTACTTC. Full variable domain (missing parts from reference TRBV5-1 and TRBJ2-7): KAGVTQTPRYLIKTRGQQVTLSCSPISGHRSVSWYQQTPGQGLQFLFEYFSETQRNKGNFPGRFSGRQFSNSRSEMNVSTLELGDSALYLCASSLSSRVDRRPYEQYFGPGTRLTVT.

The chain combines TRBV7-9 with TRBJ2-3; tentative D call: TRBD2 (5 bases). The CDR3 length is 12 residues. The V end was cut by 10 bases, the J end by 5 bases, with 13 bases between. Germline CDR1 reads SEHNR; CDR2 reads FQNEAQ (reference sequence). The CDR3 bases are TGTGCCATCGGGGTGTCGCAAGATACGCAGTATTTT. Protein product: CAIGVSQDTQYF.

The CDR3 sequence: CASRESGLRYNEQFF. The CDR3 nucleotides are TGTGCCAGCAGGGAAAGCGGGCTAAGGTACAATGAGCAGTTCTTC. The chain links TRBV2 to TRBJ2-1; TRBD2 is a possible D gene (6 bases). Germline V gives CDR1 SNHLY, CDR2 FYNNEI. The CDR3 covers 15 residues. V dropped 6 bases and J dropped 4 bases, with 16 bases sitting between them.

This chain links TRBV7-9 with TRBJ2-7, with D possibly matching TRBD2 (6 bases). Trimming pared 5 bases from V and 2 bases from J, leaving 13 bases between. The CDR3 sequence is 14 residues long. The germline V gene has CDR1 SEHNR and CDR2 FQNEAQ (reference sequence). CDR3 DNA sequence: TGTGCCAGCAGCCCACCGGGACTCGCCTACGAGCAGTACTTC. Its protein product is CASSPPGLAYEQYF.